This T cell receptor beta chain was identified during a study of blood T cell repertoires in COVID-19. Between the trimmed V and J ends, which lost 8 bases and 2 bases, there was a span of 10 bases. Per the germline V gene, CDR1 is MDHEN and CDR2 is SYDVKM. The CDR3 spans 13 residues. Per the original data handling: Amplifying reference gene primers gave estimates of nucleated cell counts. The method was immunoSEQ multiplex PCR; TCRdb's version includes in-frame clones alone and lacks a portion of them. For V, J and clone size, that table is used; D and trimming come from the DNA. The sample holds fewer than 120,000 clones, approximately 90% seen once.

This TCR was recovered from a human donor in a cohort sampled during active COVID-19. Sequenced input: peripheral blood. The genes are TRBV28 and TRBJ1-5; no reliable D call. CDR3: CASAAERNQPQHF. In DNA, the CDR3 is TGTGCCAGCGCAGCGGAGCGCAATCAGCCCCAGCATTTT.